Listed here are 21 T cell receptor beta chains from one sample, sequenced in a study of cytomegalovirus exposure and HLA in healthy donors. PCR amplification relied on 60 Vbeta primers (plus 13 Jbeta primers). Some clones are missing from TCRdb's copy, which holds only in-frame ones; the method was immunoSEQ multiplex PCR. The table shows 150,000 to 200,000 clones, with around 78% occurring only once. Source material: PBMCs. All receptors come from a woman in her thirties or forties in good health and CMV-seronegative.

The rearrangement joins TRBV4-1 to TRBJ2-7; 9 nucleotides align to TRBD1. V was clipped by 1 base and J by 4 bases; unmatched bases: 2. Germline lookup yields CDR1 MGHRA and CDR2 YSYEKL. The CDR3 has 14 amino acids. CDR3 sequence: CASSQGGQGYEQYF. Here the CDR3 DNA reads TGCGCCAGCAGCCAAGGGGGACAGGGATACGAGCAGTACTTC.

This chain joins TRBV25-1 and TRBJ1-5; D might be TRBD1 (6 bases). This CDR3 region has 11 residues. From germline, CDR1 is MGHDK and CDR2 SYGVNS. For the CDR3, the DNA is TGTGACCAGGGGTGGGATCAGCCCCAGCATTTT. Encoded protein: CDQGWDQPQHF.

This chain connects TRBV5-1 to TRBJ2-7; D not certain. This CDR3 region has 15 residues. CDR1 is SGHRS and CDR2 is YFSETQ in the germline V gene. V shed 0 bases and J shed 5 bases, with 15 bases lying between them. This chain's CDR3 is CASSLGYQAGDEQYF. The CDR3 DNA sequence: TGCGCCAGCAGCTTGGGTTACCAGGCAGGCGACGAGCAGTACTTC.

The chain joins TRBV5-4 to TRBJ1-4, with TRBD1 identical over 7 bases. This CDR3 has 14 residues. Germline V gene sequence: CDR1 SGHNT, CDR2 YYREEE (reference sequence). The junction had 6 bases not matched to a gene; V was cut back by 7 bases and J by 3 bases. The CDR3 bases are TGTGCCAGCTTACAGGGGCGGCCTAATGAAAAACTGTTTTTT. Its protein is CASLQGRPNEKLFF.

This clone was counted between two and nine times. J is TRBJ1-2 and V is TRBV4-1; a possible D gene is TRBD1 (6 bases). The germline CDR1 and CDR2 sequences are MGHRA and YSYEKL. Trimming took 6 bases from V and 0 from J, leaving 20 bases between them. The CDR3 loop spans 17 amino acids. CDR3 loop: CASRSPARGASNYGYTF. Written as DNA, the CDR3 is TGCGCCAGCAGGAGCCCTGCCCGGGGGGCCTCTAACTATGGCTACACCTTC.

This chain joins TRBV28 and TRBJ2-7, with a possible D match to TRBD2 (6 bases). The CDR3 runs to 12 residues. Germline CDR1 is MDHEN and CDR2 is SYDVKM. V was pared by 7 bases and J by 4 bases, with 11 bases between. The CDR3 coding sequence is TGTGCCAGCATGCGGGATACTTACGAGCAGTACTTC. It codes for CASMRDTYEQYF. The variable domain in full, with the rest retrieved from reference TRBV28 and TRBJ2-7, is DVKVTQSSRYLVKRTGEKVFLECVQDMDHENMFWYRQDPGLGLRLIYFSYDVKMKEKGDIPEGYSVSREKKERFSLILESASTNQTSMYLCASMRDTYEQYFGPGTRLTVT.

The V call is TRBV16, the J call TRBJ1-3; the D gene is possibly TRBD1 (5 bases). The V and J ends lost 4 bases and 4 bases respectively, with 8 bases between them. Germline loops: CDR1 KGHSY, CDR2 FQNENV. This CDR3 region has 13 residues. DNA for the CDR3: TGTGCCAGCAGCCCTGGACAAGGAAACACCATATATTTT. Protein product: CASSPGQGNTIYF.

This clone occurred a few times. V is TRBV5-8 and J is TRBJ1-1; TRBD1 might be the D (5 bases). The CDR3 loop spans 16 amino acids. Germline CDR1 reads SGHTS; CDR2 reads YDEGEE. Trimming stripped 4 bases from V and 3 bases from J, with 19 bases between. The CDR3 region is CASSAGIRGGDTEAFF. The CDR3 DNA follows: TGTGCCAGCAGCGCTGGGATAAGGGGTGGGGACACTGAAGCTTTCTTT. Full variable domain (outside the CDR3, taken from reference TRBV5-8 and TRBJ1-1): EAGVTQSPTHLIKTRGQQATLRCSPISGHTSVYWYQQALGLGLQFLLWYDEGEERNRGNFPPRFSGRQFPNYSSELNVNALELEDSALYLCASSAGIRGGDTEAFFGQGTRLTVV.

V usage is TRBV18 and J usage is TRBJ2-5; 8 bases align to TRBD2. Germline loops: CDR1 KGHSH, CDR2 LQKENI. The ends lost 9 bases at V and 5 bases at J; junction bases unmatched: 8. This CDR3 contains 13 residues. CDR3 sequence (DNA): TGTGCCAGTTGTAGCGGGATTCACGAGACCCAGTACTTC. Amino acid sequence: CASCSGIHETQYF. Full variable domain (remainder filled in from reference TRBV18 and TRBJ2-5): NAGVMQNPRHLVRRRGQEARLRCSPMKGHSHVYWYRQLPEEGLKFMVYLQKENIIDESGMPKERFSAEFPKEGPSILRIQQVVRGDSAAYFCASCSGIHETQYFGPGTRLLVL.

Notes on this clone: This CDR3 is also generated by other DNA sequences in the sample. The chain joins TRBV2 to TRBJ1-1; D unresolved. V was cut by 4 bases and J by 1 base, with 7 bases left in between. The CDR3 is made up of 13 amino acids. Germline CDR1 reads SNHLY; CDR2 reads FYNNEI. The CDR3: CASSVGGNTEAFF. The CDR3 DNA is TGTGCCAGCAGTGTAGGAGGGAACACTGAAGCTTTCTTT.

V usage is TRBV18 and J usage is TRBJ2-3; 8 nucleotides agree with TRBD1. The V gene end was trimmed by 3 bases and the J gene end by 5 bases; junction bases not matched to a gene: 7. This CDR3 is built from 15 residues. Germline V gives CDR1 KGHSH, CDR2 LQKENI. Here the CDR3 reads CASSPIGTGGDTQYF. CDR3 coding DNA: TGTGCCAGCTCACCGATCGGGACAGGAGGAGATACGCAGTATTTT.

This clone was found once. The J gene is TRBJ1-6, the V gene TRBV7-8, with TRBD1 identical over 7 bases. Germline assignment: CDR1 SGHVS and CDR2 FQNEAQ. Trimming removed 4 bases from V and 4 bases from J; junction bases left unmatched: 7. The CDR3 contains 16 residues. CDR3 loop: CASSSQTGTYNSPLHF. The CDR3 DNA reads TGTGCCAGCAGCTCCCAGACAGGGACGTATAATTCACCCCTCCACTTT.

The chain couples TRBV7-3 to TRBJ2-7, with 8 positions matching TRBD2. The CDR3 length is 13 residues. V gave up 5 bases and J gave up 5 bases; unmatched junction bases: 5. Germline CDR1 reads SGHTA; CDR2 reads FQGTGA. As DNA, the CDR3 is TGTGCCAGCAGCCACGGGACTAGAGACGAGCAGTACTTC. Protein sequence: CASSHGTRDEQYF.

This chain links TRBV5-1 with TRBJ2-7; 7 nucleotides match TRBD2. V was clipped by 4 bases and J by 3 bases; unmatched bases: 7. Germline loops: CDR1 SGHRS, CDR2 YFSETQ. This CDR3 comprises 14 residues. The CDR3 is CASSLVAGDYEQYF. The CDR3 nucleotides read TGCGCCAGCAGCCTGGTAGCGGGCGACTACGAGCAGTACTTC.

Turning to this clone: One end of the junction is discordant with germline, which a read error may explain. The rearrangement uses TRBV9 and TRBJ1-4, with 9 nucleotides matching TRBD1. The CDR3 is 16 amino acids. In germline, CDR1 is SGDLS, CDR2 YYNGEE. CDR3 sequence reads: CASSVAGTGQGETLFF. The CDR3 DNA reads TGTGCCAGCAGCGTAGCTGGGACAGGGCAAGGCGAAACACTGTTTTTT.

V usage is TRBV19 and J usage is TRBJ1-5; TRBD1 matches 9 bases. V lost 6 bases, J lost 7 bases, and 10 bases stayed unmatched. The CDR3 runs to 15 residues. CDR1 LNHDA and CDR2 SQIVND come from the germline V gene (reference sequence). This chain's CDR3 is CASSLQTGGGQPQHF. For the CDR3, the DNA is TGTGCCAGTAGCCTCCAGACAGGGGGAGGCCAGCCCCAGCATTTT.

The genes are TRBV10-1 and TRBJ2-5; 8 bases are shared with TRBD1. The J call may be faulty, since TRBJ2-7 better matches the DNA end. The germline V gene has CDR1 WNHNN and CDR2 SYGVQD (reference sequence). This CDR3 contains 14 residues. The CDR3 is CASSTGQGPYEQYF. CDR3 nucleotides: TGCGCCAGCAGTACAGGACAGGGTCCCTACGAGCAGTACTTC.

The chain combines TRBV2 with TRBJ1-4, with TRBD1 matching 11 bases. This CDR3 region has 17 residues. Trimming cost V 4 bases and J 5 bases; bases outside gene matches: 9. Germline V gene sequence: CDR1 SNHLY, CDR2 FYNNEI. This chain's CDR3 is CASSVSRTGGLNEKLFF. CDR3 bases: TGTGCCAGCAGTGTCTCCCGGACAGGGGGCCTCAATGAAAAACTGTTTTTT. The full variable domain, with the rest looked up from reference TRBV2 and TRBJ1-4, is EPEVTQTPSHQVTQMGQEVILRCVPISNHLYFYWYRQILGQKVEFLVSFYNNEISEKSEIFDDQFSVERPDGSNFTLKIRSTKLEDSAMYFCASSVSRTGGLNEKLFFGSGTQLSVL.

The chain carries TRBV28 and TRBJ1-2, with D uncertain. The germline V gene has CDR1 MDHEN and CDR2 SYDVKM. The CDR3 is made up of 13 amino acids. V was shortened by 3 bases and J by 0 bases, with 5 bases between the two germline ends. CDR3 in DNA: TGTGCCAGCAGTTTGAGGGCTAACTATGGCTACACCTTC. Translated, it gives CASSLRANYGYTF.

The chain links TRBV7-9 to TRBJ2-5; 10 bases are a match to TRBD2. Per the germline V gene, CDR1 is SEHNR and CDR2 is FQNEAQ (reference sequence). This CDR3 region has 16 residues. J was trimmed by 1 base and V by 5 bases; bases with no gene match: 7. In DNA form, the CDR3 reads TGTGCCAGCAGCATTGTGAGGACTAGCGGCCAAGAGACCCAGTACTTC. Translating it yields CASSIVRTSGQETQYF. The full variable domain, rest sourced from reference TRBV7-9 and TRBJ2-5, is DTGVSQNPRHKITKRGQNVTFRCDPISEHNRLYWYRQTLGQGPEFLTYFQNEAQLEKSRLLSDRFSAERPKGSFSTLEIQRTEQGDSAMYLCASSIVRTSGQETQYFGPGTRLLVL.

V gene TRBV28 combines with J gene TRBJ1-2, with TRBD1 matching over 12 bases. Looked up from germline, CDR1 is MDHEN and CDR2 is SYDVKM. The CDR3 runs to 16 residues. Germline trimming cut 5 bases from V and 3 bases from J; bases unmatched to any gene: 7. The CDR3 bases are TGTGCCAGCAGTCCCGCCGGGACAGGGGGCGACTATGGCTACACCTTC. It encodes CASSPAGTGGDYGYTF.